The rows below give T cell receptor beta chains drawn from one sample of a study of control samples from healthy donors and cancer patients. Profiling relied on immunoSEQ multiplex PCR, and the TCRdb table lists in-frame clones only, not all of them. The sample shows about 130,000 clones, roughly 90% of them seen only once. Sequenced input: blood. These TCRs come from a woman between 45 and 65 years old in good health. Both conserved end residues are part of each CDR3. Each record gives: D gene, clone size, V gene, J gene, CDR3 protein, CDR3 DNA. The D gene is left open where the match is weak. Clone size is not always given. Where it is, it says once, few, many or a class for expanded clones.

D: NA
size: NA
V: TRBV20-1
J: TRBJ2-4
CDR3: CSASGRENIQYF
DNA: TGCAGTGCTAGTGGTAGAGAAAACATTCAGTACTTC

D: NA
size: NA
V: TRBV3-1/TRBV3-2
J: TRBJ2-7
CDR3: CASSQGAYGSSYEQYF
DNA: TGTGCCAGCAGCCAAGGGGCGTACGGCAGCTCCTACGAGCAGTACTTC

D: TRBD2
size: NA
V: TRBV6-5
J: TRBJ2-1
CDR3: CASSLSLAPYNEQFF
DNA: TGTGCCAGCAGTTTATCACTAGCGCCTTACAATGAGCAGTTCTTC

D: TRBD1
size: NA
V: TRBV10-3
J: TRBJ1-5
CDR3: CAISESIGTGSNQPQHF
DNA: TGTGCCATCAGTGAGTCGATCGGGACAGGGAGCAATCAGCCCCAGCATTTT

D: NA
size: NA
V: TRBV9
J: TRBJ2-5
CDR3: CASSEGVGGKTQYF
DNA: TGTGCCAGCAGCGAGGGAGTCGGCGGGAAGACCCAGTACTTC

D: NA
size: NA
V: TRBV5-1
J: TRBJ2-1
CDR3: CASSLVQGRHNEQFF
DNA: TGCGCCAGCAGCTTGGTTCAGGGAAGACACAATGAGCAGTTCTTC

D: TRBD1
size: NA
V: TRBV11-2
J: TRBJ2-7
CDR3: CASSALTGPYEQYF
DNA: TGTGCCAGCAGCGCGTTGACAGGGCCCTACGAGCAGTACTTC

D: NA
size: NA
V: TRBV6-2/TRBV6-3
J: TRBJ1-5
CDR3: CASSYSGQAHGSPQHF
DNA: TGTGCCAGCAGTTACTCGGGCCAGGCCCACGGGTCGCCCCAGCATTTT

D: TRBD2
size: NA
V: TRBV5-1
J: TRBJ2-1
CDR3: CASSFGTSSDEQFF
DNA: TGCGCCAGCAGCTTCGGGACTAGCAGTGATGAGCAGTTCTTC

D: TRBD1
size: NA
V: TRBV29-1
J: TRBJ1-2
CDR3: CSVDSTGVSGYTF
DNA: TGCAGCGTAGACTCAACAGGGGTCTCTGGCTACACCTTC

D: NA
size: NA
V: TRBV29-1
J: TRBJ1-1
CDR3: CSVASGAEYTEAFF
DNA: TGCAGCGTGGCTTCCGGGGCAGAGTATACTGAAGCTTTCTTT

D: TRBD1
size: NA
V: TRBV5-1
J: TRBJ2-7
CDR3: CASGTGIAYEQYF
DNA: TGCGCCAGCGGGACAGGGATAGCCTACGAGCAGTACTTC

D: TRBD2
size: NA
V: TRBV5-6
J: TRBJ2-3
CDR3: CASSWGLAGGATDTQYF
DNA: TGTGCCAGCAGCTGGGGACTAGCGGGAGGCGCCACAGATACGCAGTATTTT

D: NA
size: NA
V: TRBV6-4
J: TRBJ1-1
CDR3: CASSGDFFIGTAFF
DNA: TGTGCCAGCAGTGGGGATTTTTTTATAGGGACGGCTTTCTTT

D: NA
size: NA
V: TRBV6-1
J: TRBJ1-2
CDR3: CASSDMGSGYGYTF
DNA: TGTGCCAGCAGTGATATGGGGTCGGGCTATGGCTACACCTTC

D: TRBD2
size: NA
V: TRBV10-1
J: TRBJ2-7
CDR3: CASRLAGVPYEQYF
DNA: TGCGCCAGCAGACTAGCGGGAGTACCCTACGAGCAGTACTTC

D: NA
size: NA
V: TRBV5-1
J: TRBJ2-2
CDR3: CASAEQSNTGELFF
DNA: TGCGCCAGCGCCGAACAATCGAACACCGGGGAGCTGTTTTTT

D: TRBD1
size: NA
V: TRBV6-2/TRBV6-3
J: TRBJ2-2
CDR3: CASSRWTGLPPGGELFF
DNA: TGTGCCAGCAGCCGATGGACAGGGCTCCCCCCCGGGGGGGAGCTGTTTTTT

D: NA
size: NA
V: TRBV6-5
J: TRBJ1-2
CDR3: CASSSGGWGYTF
DNA: TGTGCCAGCAGTTCCGGGGGCTGGGGCTACACCTTC

D: TRBD1
size: NA
V: TRBV10-2
J: TRBJ1-1
CDR3: CASRGTGGQFMNTEAFF
DNA: TGCGCCAGCAGGGGGACAGGGGGCCAATTTATGAACACTGAAGCTTTCTTT

D: TRBD2
size: NA
V: TRBV14
J: TRBJ2-1
CDR3: CASSQFTSGRHTFLSSYNEQFF
DNA: TGTGCCAGCAGCCAATTTACTAGCGGGAGGCATACCTTCTTAAGCTCCTACAATGAGCAGTTCTTC

D: NA
size: NA
V: TRBV11-2
J: TRBJ1-6
CDR3: CASSQDSVNSPLHF
DNA: TGTGCCAGCAGCCAGGACAGCGTAAATTCACCCCTCCACTTT

D: NA
size: once
V: TRBV27
J: TRBJ1-5
CDR3: CASSLLGQPQHF
DNA: TGTGCCAGCAGTCTGTTAGGGCAGCCCCAGCATTTT

D: NA
size: NA
V: TRBV19
J: TRBJ1-1
CDR3: CASSIGLIRWSVAFF
DNA: TGTGCCAGTAGTATAGGTCTCATTAGGTGGTCGGTTGCTTTCTTT

D: TRBD1
size: NA
V: TRBV27
J: TRBJ2-7
CDR3: CASSFWTGSSYEQYF
DNA: TGTGCCAGCAGTTTCTGGACAGGGTCTTCCTACGAGCAGTACTTC

D: NA
size: once
V: TRBV19
J: TRBJ1-1
CDR3: CASRIAGSTEAFF
DNA: TGTGCCAGTAGGATTGCGGGTAGCACTGAAGCTTTCTTT

D: NA
size: once
V: TRBV5-1
J: TRBJ2-7
CDR3: CASRLLAGNEQYF
DNA: TGCGCCAGCAGGTTGTTAGCAGGTAACGAGCAGTACTTC

D: NA
size: NA
V: TRBV6-5
J: TRBJ1-2
CDR3: CASSYTNVGYGYTF
DNA: TGTGCCAGCAGTTACACAAATGTAGGCTATGGCTACACCTTC

D: NA
size: NA
V: TRBV6-2/TRBV6-3
J: TRBJ1-5
CDR3: CASSRGSDQPQHF
DNA: TGTGCCAGCAGCCGAGGATCGGATCAGCCCCAGCATTTT

D: TRBD1
size: NA
V: TRBV5-5
J: TRBJ1-6
CDR3: CASSHRTGTLHF
DNA: TGTGCCAGCAGCCACCGGACAGGCACCCTCCACTTT

D: NA
size: NA
V: TRBV30
J: TRBJ1-1
CDR3: CAWSVRARDTEAFF
DNA: TGTGCCTGGAGTGTACGGGCCAGGGACACTGAAGCTTTCTTT

D: NA
size: once
V: TRBV11-2
J: TRBJ2-5
CDR3: CASSLDGETQYF
DNA: TGTGCCAGCAGCTTAGATGGAGAGACCCAGTACTTC

D: NA
size: NA
V: TRBV27
J: TRBJ2-7
CDR3: CASKGYYEQYF
DNA: TGTGCCTCAAAGGGGTACTACGAGCAGTACTTC

D: NA
size: NA
V: TRBV7-9
J: TRBJ2-7
CDR3: CASSLGQGRYEQYF
DNA: TGTGCCAGCAGCTTAGGCCAGGGGAGGTACGAGCAGTACTTC

D: TRBD1
size: NA
V: TRBV10-3
J: TRBJ1-5
CDR3: CATGTGGVGNQPQHF
DNA: TGTGCCACTGGGACAGGGGGTGTAGGCAATCAGCCCCAGCATTTT

D: TRBD1
size: NA
V: TRBV12-5
J: TRBJ1-5
CDR3: CASGLILDRAGNSNQPQHF
DNA: TGTGCTAGTGGTTTGATCCTGGACAGGGCGGGAAACAGCAATCAGCCCCAGCATTTT

D: NA
size: once
V: TRBV29-1
J: TRBJ1-1
CDR3: CSVDSPSEAFF
DNA: TGCAGCGTTGATAGTCCGAGTGAAGCTTTCTTT

D: NA
size: NA
V: TRBV28
J: TRBJ2-7
CDR3: CASIDAAYYEQYF
DNA: TGTGCCAGCATCGACGCGGCCTACTACGAGCAGTACTTC

D: NA
size: NA
V: TRBV27
J: TRBJ2-7
CDR3: CASSANYEQYF
DNA: TGTGCCAGCAGTGCGAATTACGAGCAGTACTTC

D: TRBD1
size: NA
V: TRBV15
J: TRBJ2-7
CDR3: CASSRDRVEQYF
DNA: TGTGCCAGCAGCCGGGACAGGGTCGAGCAGTACTTC

D: NA
size: NA
V: TRBV9
J: TRBJ1-3
CDR3: CASSSGWGSGNTIYF
DNA: TGTGCCAGCAGCTCAGGTTGGGGGTCTGGAAACACCATATATTTT

D: TRBD1
size: NA
V: TRBV18
J: TRBJ2-2
CDR3: CASSPDRGRTGELFF
DNA: TGTGCCAGCTCACCGGACAGGGGAAGGACCGGGGAGCTGTTTTTT

D: NA
size: NA
V: TRBV11-2
J: TRBJ1-1
CDR3: CASRGGGTEAFF
DNA: TGTGCCAGCAGAGGGGGGGGCACTGAAGCTTTCTTT

D: TRBD1
size: NA
V: TRBV29-1
J: TRBJ2-3
CDR3: CSVGFGQENTDTQYF
DNA: TGCAGCGTTGGCTTCGGACAGGAGAACACAGATACGCAGTATTTT

D: NA
size: NA
V: TRBV21-1
J: TRBJ1-1
CDR3: CASSRRRTTGMNTEAFF
DNA: TGTGCCAGCAGCAGACGACGTACAACAGGGATGAACACTGAAGCTTTCTTT

D: NA
size: NA
V: TRBV7-6
J: TRBJ1-4
CDR3: CASSSAPGANEKLFF
DNA: TGTGCCAGCAGCTCGGCCCCGGGGGCTAATGAAAAACTGTTTTTT

D: NA
size: once
V: TRBV6-1
J: TRBJ1-1
CDR3: CASSDGWGNAEAFF
DNA: TGTGCCAGCAGTGACGGGTGGGGTAACGCTGAAGCTTTCTTT

D: NA
size: once
V: TRBV27
J: TRBJ1-4
CDR3: CASSFWQRGKLFF
DNA: TGTGCCAGCAGTTTTTGGCAGCGAGGAAAACTGTTTTTT

D: NA
size: NA
V: TRBV27
J: TRBJ2-2
CDR3: CASSLLPLATGELFF
DNA: TGTGCCAGCAGTTTATTGCCGCTAGCGACCGGGGAGCTGTTTTTT

D: TRBD1
size: NA
V: TRBV2
J: TRBJ2-5
CDR3: CASRLTSWTGLQETQYF
DNA: TGTGCCAGCAGGCTCACCTCCTGGACAGGGCTACAAGAGACCCAGTACTTC

D: TRBD2
size: NA
V: TRBV11-2
J: TRBJ2-7
CDR3: CASSPSAGRTYEQYF
DNA: TGTGCCAGCAGCCCCTCAGCGGGGCGGACCTACGAGCAGTACTTC

D: NA
size: NA
V: TRBV7-6
J: TRBJ1-4
CDR3: CASSLGTGTNEKLFF
DNA: TGTGCCAGCAGCTTAGGCACCGGGACTAATGAAAAACTGTTTTTT

D: NA
size: NA
V: TRBV5-6
J: TRBJ1-5
CDR3: CASSLGGGTWSNQPQHF
DNA: TGTGCCAGCAGTCTGGGCGGCGGAACTTGGAGCAATCAGCCCCAGCATTTT

D: TRBD1
size: NA
V: TRBV3-1/TRBV3-2
J: TRBJ2-6
CDR3: CASSSRTGGHGANVLTF
DNA: TGTGCCAGCAGCTCCCGGACAGGGGGCCATGGGGCCAACGTCCTGACTTTC

D: TRBD1
size: NA
V: TRBV27
J: TRBJ1-1
CDR3: CASRPQGVGTEAFF
DNA: TGTGCCAGCAGACCCCAGGGGGTAGGCACTGAAGCTTTCTTT